The rows below give T cell receptor beta chains drawn from one sample of a study of cytotoxic CD8 clonotypes in ibrutinib-treated CLL. The method was immunoSEQ multiplex PCR; TCRdb's version includes in-frame clones alone and lacks a portion of them. In the table there are approximately 140,000 clones, approximately 89% of which are singletons. Sequences were derived from PBMCs, sampled after 12 months of ibrutinib treatment. These receptors were obtained from a human donor with chronic lymphocytic leukemia. The CDR3 runs from the conserved cysteine through the conserved F or W. A D gene is named only where the DNA matches it firmly. For some rows the clone size is stated as once, few or many, or as a class when expanded; others skip it.

D	J	size	V	CDR3	DNA
NA	TRBJ1-2	few	TRBV5-6	CASSLGQPSNYGYTF	TGTGCCAGCAGCTTGGGGCAGCCATCTAACTATGGCTACACCTTC
NA	TRBJ2-3	few	TRBV19	CASTVSGGQVSSTDTQYF	TGTGCCAGTACCGTTAGCGGAGGCCAAGTCAGTAGCACAGATACGCAGTATTTT
TRBD2	TRBJ2-1	NA	TRBV19	CATPGLARGGEQFF	TGTGCCACCCCGGGACTAGCAAGAGGGGGTGAGCAGTTCTTC
NA	TRBJ1-1	NA	TRBV28	CASSLMNTEAFF	TGTGCCAGCAGTTTAATGAACACTGAAGCTTTCTTT
NA	TRBJ1-5	few	TRBV15	CATSRGPNQPQHF	TGTGCCACCAGCAGGGGGCCTAATCAGCCCCAGCATTTT
NA	TRBJ2-7	NA	TRBV5-1	CASSLGGGVRYEQYF	TGCGCCAGCAGCTTGGGAGGGGGAGTCAGATACGAGCAGTACTTC
TRBD2	TRBJ2-1	NA	TRBV11-2	CASSQRLASYNEQFF	TGTGCCAGCAGCCAAAGACTAGCGTCCTACAATGAGCAGTTCTTC
TRBD2	TRBJ2-1	NA	TRBV18	CASSPKDSLAGKYNEQFF	TGTGCCAGCTCACCCAAAGATTCTCTAGCGGGGAAATACAATGAGCAGTTCTTC
NA	TRBJ2-7	NA	TRBV5-8	CASSFWGLGSEQYF	TGTGCCAGCAGCTTTTGGGGTTTGGGGAGCGAGCAGTACTTC
NA	TRBJ1-3	NA	TRBV6-5	CASSYSPGMSGNTIYF	TGTGCCAGCAGTTACTCGCCGGGGATGTCTGGAAACACCATATATTTT
NA	TRBJ1-4	NA	TRBV6-1	CASSGGGPNEKLFF	TGTGCCAGCAGTGGGGGGGGGCCAAATGAAAAACTGTTTTTT
TRBD1	TRBJ2-7	NA	TRBV28	CASSLSRTGVLDEQYF	TGTGCCAGCAGTTTATCGAGGACAGGGGTTTTAGACGAGCAGTACTTC
NA	TRBJ1-1	NA	TRBV11-3	CASSFGQSSTEAFF	TGTGCCAGCAGCTTCGGACAAAGCTCGACTGAAGCTTTCTTT
TRBD2	TRBJ2-3	NA	TRBV9	CASSESGGTSGSFLDTQYF	TGTGCCAGCAGCGAGAGTGGGGGAACTAGCGGGAGTTTCTTAGATACGCAGTATTTT
TRBD2	TRBJ2-7	NA	TRBV7-8	CASSLMGLADIGHF	TGTGCCAGCAGCCTGATGGGACTAGCGGACATAGGGCACTTC
TRBD2	TRBJ2-1	NA	TRBV12-5	CASGSAGGSNEQFF	TGTGCTAGTGGTTCAGCGGGAGGCTCTAATGAGCAGTTCTTC
NA	TRBJ2-6	NA	TRBV30	CAWTSILDGANVLTF	TGTGCCTGGACGAGTATTTTAGATGGGGCCAACGTCCTGACTTTC
TRBD1	TRBJ2-5	NA	TRBV19	CASSYLGQGEETQYF	TGTGCCAGTAGTTACCTTGGACAGGGGGAAGAGACCCAGTACTTC
NA	TRBJ2-1	once	TRBV30	CAWGKDLPYNEQFF	TGTGCCTGGGGGAAGGATCTACCCTACAATGAGCAGTTCTTC
TRBD1	TRBJ1-5	NA	TRBV5-4	CASSLGQGKGNQPQHF	TGTGCCAGCAGCTTGGGACAGGGTAAGGGCAATCAGCCCCAGCATTTT
NA	TRBJ2-3	NA	TRBV12-5	CASGLGLVTDTQYF	TGTGCTAGTGGTTTGGGACTAGTCACAGATACGCAGTATTTT
NA	TRBJ2-5	NA	TRBV19	CASGDLAFETQYF	TGTGCCAGTGGGGACCTAGCTTTCGAGACCCAGTACTTC
TRBD1	TRBJ2-3	NA	TRBV23-1	CANYPPRDRGHLPLGTDTQYF	TGCGCCAACTATCCGCCCCGGGACAGGGGACACTTACCCCTTGGCACAGATACGCAGTATTTT
TRBD2	TRBJ2-1	NA	TRBV11-2	CASSEPGLAVYNEQFF	TGTGCCAGCAGCGAACCGGGACTAGCGGTCTACAATGAGCAGTTCTTC
NA	TRBJ1-1	once	TRBV7-3	CASSSGHNTEAFF	TGTGCCAGCAGCTCGGGACATAACACTGAAGCTTTCTTT
TRBD2	TRBJ2-2	NA	TRBV19	CASSPLAETGELFF	TGTGCCAGTAGTCCACTAGCGGAGACCGGGGAGCTGTTTTTT
TRBD2	TRBJ2-3	NA	TRBV7-2	CASSLTSGSFIFGDTQYF	TGTGCCAGCAGCTTAACTAGCGGGAGTTTTATCTTCGGAGATACGCAGTATTTT
TRBD2	TRBJ2-3	NA	TRBV29-1	CSVERESDTQYF	TGCAGCGTTGAGCGGGAGTCAGATACGCAGTATTTT
NA	TRBJ1-1	NA	TRBV21-1	CASSKAGQGRENTEAFF	TGTGCCAGCAGCAAAGCCGGACAGGGGCGGGAGAACACTGAAGCTTTCTTT
NA	TRBJ2-1	NA	TRBV4-2	CASSQTMSVDEQFF	TGTGCCAGCAGCCAAACGATGTCAGTGGATGAGCAGTTCTTC
NA	TRBJ2-2	NA	TRBV30	CACGRGAGELFF	TGTGCCTGTGGAAGGGGAGCCGGGGAGCTGTTTTTT
NA	TRBJ2-1	NA	TRBV7-9	CASSWGRTNEQFF	TGTGCCAGCAGCTGGGGCCGCACCAATGAGCAGTTCTTC
TRBD2	TRBJ2-7	NA	TRBV6-5	CASSYLSGIRAYEQYF	TGTGCCAGCAGTTACCTTAGCGGGATCCGGGCCTACGAGCAGTACTTC
NA	TRBJ2-2	NA	TRBV10-1	CASSDSHGELFF	TGCGCCAGCAGTGACTCCCACGGGGAGCTGTTTTTT
NA	TRBJ2-1	NA	TRBV27	CASNARGHGDEQFF	TGTGCCAGCAACGCTAGAGGCCACGGGGATGAGCAGTTCTTC
NA	TRBJ2-5	once	TRBV27	CASSPSQETQYF	TGTGCCAGCAGTCCCAGTCAAGAGACCCAGTACTTC
NA	TRBJ2-7	NA	TRBV5-1	CASRAGFGTRSSYEQYF	TGCGCCAGCCGAGCTGGATTCGGGACTCGGAGCTCCTACGAGCAGTACTTC
NA	TRBJ2-1	NA	TRBV6-5	CASSREGVAGDEQFF	TGTGCCAGCAGCCGCGAGGGGGTCGCGGGCGATGAGCAGTTCTTC
NA	TRBJ1-1	once	TRBV28	CASSTGRLGGTEAFF	TGTGCCAGCAGTACCGGACGGCTCGGGGGCACTGAAGCTTTCTTT
NA	TRBJ2-7	NA	TRBV7-3	CASSPGGPAPKQYF	TGTGCCAGCAGCCCGGGCGGACCGGCACCCAAGCAGTACTTC
NA	TRBJ2-1	NA	TRBV4-3	CASSQGTLSSYNEQFF	TGCGCCAGCAGCCAGGGGACTCTGAGCTCCTACAATGAGCAGTTCTTC
TRBD2	TRBJ2-1	NA	TRBV19	CASSPSGMNEQFF	TGTGCCAGTAGTCCCAGCGGGATGAATGAGCAGTTCTTC
NA	TRBJ2-7	NA	TRBV27	CASSLRGISYEQYF	TGTGCCAGCAGTTTGCGCGGAATCTCCTACGAGCAATACTTC
NA	TRBJ1-2	NA	TRBV6-1	CASSEAPGGRYGYTF	TGTGCCAGCAGTGAAGCCCCGGGAGGGAGGTATGGCTACACCTTC
NA	TRBJ1-4	NA	TRBV27	CASSARNEKLFF	TGTGCCAGCAGCGCACGGAATGAAAAACTGTTTTTT
TRBD2	TRBJ2-7	few	TRBV6-1	CASRREPGLGEQYF	TGTGCCAGCAGGCGGGAGCCCGGGCTTGGAGAGCAGTACTTC
TRBD2	TRBJ2-1	NA	TRBV27	CASSIMGREAHYEQFF	TGTGCCAGCAGCATCATGGGGCGGGAGGCACACTATGAGCAGTTCTTC